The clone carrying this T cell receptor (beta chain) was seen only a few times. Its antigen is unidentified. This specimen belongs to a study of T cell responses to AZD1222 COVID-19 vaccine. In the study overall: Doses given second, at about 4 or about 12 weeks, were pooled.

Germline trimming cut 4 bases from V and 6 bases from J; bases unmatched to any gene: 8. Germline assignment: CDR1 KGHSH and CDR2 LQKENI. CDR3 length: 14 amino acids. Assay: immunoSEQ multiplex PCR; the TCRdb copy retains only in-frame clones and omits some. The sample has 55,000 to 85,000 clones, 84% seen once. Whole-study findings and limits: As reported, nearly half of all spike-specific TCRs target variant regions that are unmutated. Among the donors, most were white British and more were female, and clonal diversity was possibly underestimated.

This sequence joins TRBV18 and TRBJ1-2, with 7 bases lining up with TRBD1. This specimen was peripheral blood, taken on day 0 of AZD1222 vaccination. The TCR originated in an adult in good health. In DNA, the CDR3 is TGTGCCAGCTCACTACAGACAGGGTCTGATGGCTACACCTTC. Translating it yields CASSLQTGSDGYTF. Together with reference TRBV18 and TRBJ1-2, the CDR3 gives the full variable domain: NAGVMQNPRHLVRRRGQEARLRCSPMKGHSHVYWYRQLPEEGLKFMVYLQKENIIDESGMPKERFSAEFPKEGPSILRIQQVVRGDSAAYFCASSLQTGSDGYTFGSGTRLTVV.